A single sample is the source of the 6 T cell receptor beta chains below, sequenced in a study of CD8+CD57+ T cells in acquired aplastic anemia. Genomic DNA, the template, was used for profiling of the TCR beta VDJ and CDR3. One entry per CDR3 protein, called by TCRdb with MiXCR from the reads. The table includes more than 150,000 distinct CDR3 sequences, about 44% detected once. Previously, flow cytometry had revealed CD8+CD57+ cell expansion in the patients chosen for sequencing. Sequencing input: sorted CD4+, CD8+, or CD8+CD57+ T cells (not recorded which) from PBMCs. The receptors here all came from a human donor with aplastic anemia.

This clonotype was observed a handful of times. This chain connects TRBV30 to TRBJ1-5; no clear D gene. Per the germline V gene, CDR1 is GTSNPN and CDR2 is SVGIG (reference sequence). V was cut by 3 bases and J by 9 bases, with 9 bases left in between. There are 11 residues in the CDR3. The CDR3 DNA follows: TGTGCCTGGAGCCTTGGAGGGCCCCAGCATTTT. Translation: CAWSLGGPQHF.

The rearrangement joins TRBV14 to TRBJ2-7; D gene unclear. Germline V CDR1 and CDR2: SGHDN, FVKESK. This CDR3 spans 12 amino acids. Trimming shortened V by 1 base and J by 4 bases, and 5 bases separated the two germline ends. CDR3 sequence: CASSQVGYEQYF. CDR3 nucleotides: TGTGCCAGCAGCCAAGTCGGGTACGAGCAGTACTTC.

The chain couples TRBV7-7 to TRBJ2-1; TRBD2 matches 13 bases. The CDR3 consists of 15 residues. Trimming removed 1 base from V and 9 bases from J; junction bases left unmatched: 3. CDR1 is SSHAT, CDR2 FNYEAQ, per germline (reference sequence). CDR3 sequence (DNA): TGTGCCAGCAGCTTAGGGACTAGCGGGAGCCCTGAGCAGTTCTTC. It is translated as CASSLGTSGSPEQFF.

This clonotype was seen many times. V is TRBV20-1 and J is TRBJ1-5; D is undetermined. Between the trimmed V and J ends, which lost 0 bases and 0 bases, there was a span of 3 bases. CDR1 is DFQATT and CDR2 is SNEGSKA in the germline V gene (reference sequence). This CDR3 has 13 amino acids. CDR3 protein: CSAREGSNQPQHF. In nucleotides, the CDR3 is TGCAGTGCTAGAGAGGGTAGCAATCAGCCCCAGCATTTT.

This clonotype was recorded many times. The chain couples TRBV2 to TRBJ2-7; TRBD1 agrees at 10 bases. The V segment lost 6 bases and the J segment 2 bases; nucleotides outside the gene matches: 4. Germline V lookup: CDR1 SNHLY, CDR2 FYNNEI. The CDR3 is 14 residues long. The CDR3 protein is CASSRDRGPYEQYF. The CDR3 bases are TGTGCCAGCAGCAGGGACAGGGGCCCCTACGAGCAGTACTTC.

Details on this clonotype: Compared with germline, one end of the junction differs, possibly owing to a read error. The chain has TRBV18 and TRBJ2-5; 7 bases are a match to TRBD1. This CDR3 contains 12 residues. Germline loops: CDR1 KGHSH, CDR2 LQKENI. The CDR3 region is CASPPGGETQYF. As DNA, the CDR3 is TGTGCCAGCCCACCAGGGGGAGAGACCCAGTACTTC.